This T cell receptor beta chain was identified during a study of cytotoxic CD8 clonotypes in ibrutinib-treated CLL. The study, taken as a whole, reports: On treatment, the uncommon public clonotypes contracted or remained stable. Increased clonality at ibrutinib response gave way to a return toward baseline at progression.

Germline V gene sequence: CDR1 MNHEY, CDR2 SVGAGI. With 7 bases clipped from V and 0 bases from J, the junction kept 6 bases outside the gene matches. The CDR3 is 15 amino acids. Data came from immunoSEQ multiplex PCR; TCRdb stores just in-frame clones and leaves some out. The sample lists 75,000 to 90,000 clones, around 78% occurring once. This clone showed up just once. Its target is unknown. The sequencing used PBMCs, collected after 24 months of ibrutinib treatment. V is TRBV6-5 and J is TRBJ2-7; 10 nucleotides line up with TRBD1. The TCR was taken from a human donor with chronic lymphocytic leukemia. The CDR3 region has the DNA TGTGCCAGCAAAAGACAGGGGGCGAGCTCCTACGAGCAGTACTTC. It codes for CASKRQGASSYEQYF.